Below, one TCR beta chain is given with its context. The sample originates from a study of blood T cells in healthy people across ages. A second about 6 to 12 cycle PCR used barcoded and J-beta primers. TCRdb re-called the 5' RACE reads through MiXCR, storing one row per CDR3 protein. The sample lists over 750,000 distinct CDR3 sequences; around 25% were seen once. Roughly 10 milliliters of peripheral blood were drawn from each donor. V lost 2 bases and J 7 bases, leaving 11 bases between the germline ends. This CDR3 is built from 13 residues. In germline, CDR1 is DFQATT, CDR2 SNEGSKA (reference sequence). These sequences were also reported in another study, on T cells of mothers and their children. Per that study: The whole RNA yield was converted to cDNA, roughly 1.5 ug per 15 ul.

Material for sequencing was blood. The sequence was obtained from a boy between 10 and 17 years old in good health. The chain uses TRBV20-1 and TRBJ2-2; D possibly corresponds to TRBD2 (6 bases). The CDR3 loop reads CSARPGGSGELFF. The DNA of the CDR3 is TGCAGTGCTAGACCTGGAGGGAGCGGGGAGCTGTTTTTT.